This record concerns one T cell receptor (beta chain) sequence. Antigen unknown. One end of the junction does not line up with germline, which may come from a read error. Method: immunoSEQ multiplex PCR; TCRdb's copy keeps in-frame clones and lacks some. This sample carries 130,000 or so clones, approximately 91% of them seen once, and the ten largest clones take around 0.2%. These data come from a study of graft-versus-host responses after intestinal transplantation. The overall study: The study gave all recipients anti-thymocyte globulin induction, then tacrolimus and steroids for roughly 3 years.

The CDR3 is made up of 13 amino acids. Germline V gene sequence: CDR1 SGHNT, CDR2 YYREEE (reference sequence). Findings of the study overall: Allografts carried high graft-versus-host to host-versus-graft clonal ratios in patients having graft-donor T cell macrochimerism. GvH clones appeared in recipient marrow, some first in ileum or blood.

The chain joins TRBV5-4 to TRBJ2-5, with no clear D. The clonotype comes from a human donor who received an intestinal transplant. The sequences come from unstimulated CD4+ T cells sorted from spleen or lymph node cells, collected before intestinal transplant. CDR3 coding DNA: TGTGCCAGCAGCTTGGCCGGCCAAGAGACCCGGTACTTC. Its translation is CASSLAGQETRYF.